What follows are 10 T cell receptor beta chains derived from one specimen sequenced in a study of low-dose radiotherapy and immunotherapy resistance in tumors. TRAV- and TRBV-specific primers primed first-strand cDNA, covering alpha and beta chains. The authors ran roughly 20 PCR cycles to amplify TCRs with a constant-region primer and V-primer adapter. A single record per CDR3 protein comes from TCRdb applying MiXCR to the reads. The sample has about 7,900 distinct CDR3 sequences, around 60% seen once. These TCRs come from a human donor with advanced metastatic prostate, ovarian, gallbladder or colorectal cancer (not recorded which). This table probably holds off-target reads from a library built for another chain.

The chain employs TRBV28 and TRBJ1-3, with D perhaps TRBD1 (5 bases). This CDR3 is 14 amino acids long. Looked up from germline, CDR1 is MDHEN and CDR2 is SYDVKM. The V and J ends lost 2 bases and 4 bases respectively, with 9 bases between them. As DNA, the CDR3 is TGTGCCAGCAGTTTAGTGCCAGGGGGAAACACCATATATTTT. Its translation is CASSLVPGGNTIYF.

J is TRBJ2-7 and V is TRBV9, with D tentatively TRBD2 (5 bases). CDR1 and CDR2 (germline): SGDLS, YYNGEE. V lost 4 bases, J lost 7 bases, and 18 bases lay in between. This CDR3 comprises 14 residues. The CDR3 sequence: CASSIKSGPGEQYF. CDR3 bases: TGTGCCAGCAGCATCAAGTCTGGCCCGGGGGAGCAGTACTTC.

The CDR3 region is CASSPIDTSSYEQYF. The CDR3 coding sequence is TGTGCCAGCTCACCAATCGATACTAGCTCCTACGAGCAGTACTTC. This rearrangement joins TRBV18 to TRBJ2-7; D may be TRBD2 (5 bases). V was trimmed by 2 bases and J by 0 bases, leaving 11 bases between them. Germline CDR1 reads KGHSH; CDR2 reads LQKENI. This CDR3 has 15 amino acids.

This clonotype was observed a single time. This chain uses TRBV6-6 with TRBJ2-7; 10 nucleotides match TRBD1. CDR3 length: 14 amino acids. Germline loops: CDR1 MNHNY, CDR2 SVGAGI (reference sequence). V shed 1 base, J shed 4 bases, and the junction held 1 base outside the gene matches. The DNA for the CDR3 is TGTGCCAGCAGTTACTTGGGACAGGGGTACGAGCAGTACTTC. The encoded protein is CASSYLGQGYEQYF.

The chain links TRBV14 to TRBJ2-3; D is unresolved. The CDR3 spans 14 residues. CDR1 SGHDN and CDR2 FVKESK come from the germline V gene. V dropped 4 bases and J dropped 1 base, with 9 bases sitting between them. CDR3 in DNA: TGTGCCAGCAGCCCGGGCCGCGGCACAGATACGCAGTATTTT. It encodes CASSPGRGTDTQYF.

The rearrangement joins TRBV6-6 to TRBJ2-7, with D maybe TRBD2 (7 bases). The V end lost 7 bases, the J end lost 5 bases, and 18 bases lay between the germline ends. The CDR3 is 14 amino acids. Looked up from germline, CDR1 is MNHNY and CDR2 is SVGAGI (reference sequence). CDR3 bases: TGTGCCAGCAAACAGGGAGGGTCAGACCACGAGCAGTACTTC. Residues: CASKQGGSDHEQYF.

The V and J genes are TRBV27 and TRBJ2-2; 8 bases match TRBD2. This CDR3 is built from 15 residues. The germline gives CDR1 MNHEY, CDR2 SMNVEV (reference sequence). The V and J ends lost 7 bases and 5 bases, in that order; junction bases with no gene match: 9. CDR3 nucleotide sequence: TGTGCCAGCACCTCCCTCCGGGGGGGTACCGGGGAGCTGTTTTTT. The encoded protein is CASTSLRGGTGELFF.

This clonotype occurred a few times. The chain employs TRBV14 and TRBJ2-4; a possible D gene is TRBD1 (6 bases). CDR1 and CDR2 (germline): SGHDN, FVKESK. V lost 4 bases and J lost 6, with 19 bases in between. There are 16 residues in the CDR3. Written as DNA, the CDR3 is TGTGCCAGCAGCCTCTTCCCGACAGGACAAGTAAACATTCAGTACTTC. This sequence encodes CASSLFPTGQVNIQYF.

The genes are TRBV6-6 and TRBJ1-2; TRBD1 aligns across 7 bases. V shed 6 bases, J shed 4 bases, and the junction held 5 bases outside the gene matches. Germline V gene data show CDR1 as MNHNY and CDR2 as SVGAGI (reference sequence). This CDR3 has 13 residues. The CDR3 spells CASRLTGTYGYTF. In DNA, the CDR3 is TGTGCCAGCAGACTGACAGGGACCTATGGCTACACCTTC.

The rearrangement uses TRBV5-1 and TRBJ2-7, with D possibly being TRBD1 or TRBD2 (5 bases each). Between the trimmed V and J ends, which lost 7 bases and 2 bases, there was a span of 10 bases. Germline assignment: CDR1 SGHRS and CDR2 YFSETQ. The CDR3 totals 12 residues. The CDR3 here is CASRGTAYEQYF. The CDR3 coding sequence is TGCGCCAGCCGAGGGACCGCCTACGAGCAGTACTTC.